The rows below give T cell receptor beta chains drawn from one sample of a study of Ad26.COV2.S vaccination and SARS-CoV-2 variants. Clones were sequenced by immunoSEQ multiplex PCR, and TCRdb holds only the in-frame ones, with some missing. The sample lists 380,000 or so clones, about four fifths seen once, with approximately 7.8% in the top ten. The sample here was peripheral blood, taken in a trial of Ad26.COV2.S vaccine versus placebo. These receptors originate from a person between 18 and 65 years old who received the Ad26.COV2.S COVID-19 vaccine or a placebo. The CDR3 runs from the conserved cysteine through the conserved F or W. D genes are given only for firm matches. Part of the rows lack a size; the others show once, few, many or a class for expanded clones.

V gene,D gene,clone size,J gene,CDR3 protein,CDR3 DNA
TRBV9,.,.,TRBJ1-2,CASSSSLIYRANYGYTF,TGTGCCAGCAGCTCCTCATTAATTTACAGGGCTAACTATGGCTACACCTTC
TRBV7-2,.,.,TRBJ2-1,CASTRINNEQFF,TGTGCCAGCACGCGCATTAACAATGAGCAGTTCTTC
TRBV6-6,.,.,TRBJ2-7,CASSYFGGGTYEQYF,TGTGCCAGCAGTTACTTCGGAGGGGGGACCTACGAGCAGTACTTC
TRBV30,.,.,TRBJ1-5,CAWSVQSNQPQHF,TGTGCCTGGAGTGTACAGTCCAATCAGCCCCAGCATTTT
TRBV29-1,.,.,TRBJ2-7,CSASDGYEQYF,TGCAGCGCCTCGGACGGCTACGAGCAGTACTTC
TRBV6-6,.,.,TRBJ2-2,CASSYAGYTGELFF,TGTGCCAGCAGTTACGCGGGTTACACCGGGGAGCTGTTTTTT
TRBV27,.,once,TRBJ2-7,CASSPQGYYEQYF,TGTGCCAGCAGCCCCCAGGGGTACTACGAGCAGTACTTC
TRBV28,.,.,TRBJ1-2,CASMRSLGYTF,TGTGCCAGCATGAGGTCTCTGGGCTACACCTTC
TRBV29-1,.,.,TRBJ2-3,CSVDGGTDTQYF,TGCAGCGTTGACGGTGGAACAGATACGCAGTATTTT
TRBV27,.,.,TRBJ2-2,CATSVGVVTGELFF,TGTGCCACCTCAGTTGGGGTAGTCACCGGGGAGCTGTTTTTT
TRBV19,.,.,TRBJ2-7,CASSKAGPWEQYF,TGTGCCAGTAGTAAGGCAGGGCCCTGGGAGCAGTACTTC
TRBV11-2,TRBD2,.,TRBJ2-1,CASSRGLASNEQFF,TGTGCCAGCAGCAGGGGACTAGCGAGCAATGAGCAGTTCTTC
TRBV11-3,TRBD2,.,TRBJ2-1,CASSRLAGVVHEQFF,TGTGCCAGCAGCCGACTAGCGGGAGTTGTCCATGAGCAGTTCTTC
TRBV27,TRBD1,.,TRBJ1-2,CASSPGQGVFGYTF,TGTGCCAGCAGCCCGGGACAGGGTGTTTTTGGCTACACCTTC
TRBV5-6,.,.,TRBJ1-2,CASSWGSRGYTF,TGTGCCAGCAGCTGGGGGAGTAGAGGCTACACCTTC
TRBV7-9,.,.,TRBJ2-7,CASNTGRMYEQYF,TGTGCCAGCAACACCGGACGGATGTACGAGCAGTACTTC
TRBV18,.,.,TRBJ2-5,CASSPRGETQYF,TGTGCCAGCTCACCCAGAGGAGAGACCCAGTACTTC
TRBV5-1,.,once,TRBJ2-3,CASDTSPGTDTQYF,TGCGCCAGCGATACGTCCCCAGGAACAGATACGCAGTATTTT
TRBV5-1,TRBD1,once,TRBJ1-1,CASSRDSLPNTEAFF,TGCGCCAGCAGCAGGGACAGCTTGCCCAACACTGAAGCTTTCTTT
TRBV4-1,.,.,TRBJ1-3,CASSQRSKNGNTIYF,TGCGCCAGCAGCCAAAGATCCAAGAATGGAAACACCATATATTTT
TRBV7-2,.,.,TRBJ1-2,CASSLYGSLLTNYGYTF,TGTGCCAGCAGCTTATATGGCAGCCTCCTTACTAACTATGGCTACACCTTC
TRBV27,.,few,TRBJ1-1,CASRSGGNTEAFF,TGTGCCAGCAGGTCGGGGGGGAACACTGAAGCTTTCTTT
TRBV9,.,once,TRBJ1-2,CASSVDGRGDGYTF,TGTGCCAGCAGCGTAGATGGCAGGGGCGATGGCTACACCTTC
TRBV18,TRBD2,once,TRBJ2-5,CASSPPSTREGTQYF,TGTGCCAGCTCACCACCGTCTACGCGGGAGGGGACCCAGTACTTC
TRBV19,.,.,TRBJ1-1,CASSIVGGNTEAFF,TGTGCCAGTAGTATAGTGGGGGGGAACACTGAAGCTTTCTTT
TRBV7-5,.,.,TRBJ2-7,CARSLEWGGPYEQYF,TGTGCCAGAAGCTTAGAGTGGGGTGGACCCTACGAGCAGTACTTC
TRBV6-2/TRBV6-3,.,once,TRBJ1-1,CASSHLGPVDESEAFF,TGTGCCAGCAGTCACCTGGGACCGGTCGATGAGTCTGAAGCTTTCTTT
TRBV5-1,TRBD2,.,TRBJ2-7,CASSFAGGVVGEQYF,TGCGCCAGCAGCTTTGCGGGAGGGGTTGTCGGCGAGCAGTACTTC
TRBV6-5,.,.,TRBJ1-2,CASSYSKDYGYTF,TGTGCCAGCAGTTACTCCAAGGACTATGGCTACACCTTC
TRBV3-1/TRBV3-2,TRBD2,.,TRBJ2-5,CASSAARGGQTQYF,TGTGCCAGCAGCGCCGCTCGCGGGGGACAGACCCAGTACTTC
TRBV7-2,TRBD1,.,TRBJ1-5,CASSHRGRESNQPQHF,TGTGCCAGCAGCCACAGGGGACGTGAGAGCAATCAGCCCCAGCATTTT
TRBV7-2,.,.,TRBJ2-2,CASSTWGTYGGELFF,TGTGCCAGCAGCACTTGGGGGACCTACGGCGGGGAGCTGTTTTTT
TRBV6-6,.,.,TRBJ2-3,CASGGAVSTDTQYF,TGTGCCAGCGGGGGGGCGGTGAGCACAGATACGCAGTATTTT
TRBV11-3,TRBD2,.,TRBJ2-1,CASSRGRNGNNEQFF,TGTGCCAGCAGCCGCGGGAGGAATGGGAACAATGAGCAGTTCTTC
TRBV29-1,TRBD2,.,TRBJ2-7,CSVRGGATSEQYF,TGCAGCGTTCGGGGGGGGGCGACTAGCGAGCAGTACTTC